A single sample gave rise to the 21 T cell receptor beta chains below, sequenced in a study of PD-L1 blockade in urothelial cancer. Described time point: peripheral blood 6 weeks after treatment start. This table comes from immunoSEQ multiplex PCR, and its TCRdb copy is limited to in-frame clones, with some not included. The data hold about 30,000 clones, with roughly nine tenths observed a single time. Sequenced material: PBMCs, taken around atezolizumab (anti-PD-L1) treatment. Receptor source: a man older than 75 with urothelial cancer.

This chain links TRBV7-2 with TRBJ2-1; 7 bases match TRBD1. Trimming at V came to 6 bases and at J to 8 bases, leaving 10 bases not matched to a gene. The CDR3 spans 14 residues. Germline values: CDR1 SGHTA, CDR2 FQGNSA. The CDR3 loop reads CASSRQGPPDEQFF. The CDR3 region has the DNA TGTGCCAGCAGTCGACAGGGCCCCCCGGATGAGCAGTTCTTC.

The chain combines TRBV10-3 with TRBJ2-5, with 7 bases identical to TRBD1. The end of the DNA aligns better with TRBJ2-7, so the J call may be wrong. The CDR3 runs 14 residues. The germline V gene has CDR1 ENHRY and CDR2 SYGVKD. CDR3 loop: CAISQGGTGVEQYF. DNA of the CDR3: TGTGCCATCAGTCAAGGGGGAACAGGGGTCGAGCAGTACTTC.

V gene TRBV7-9 combines with J gene TRBJ1-3; D is unresolved. CDR3 length equals 16 residues. CDR1 is SEHNR and CDR2 is FQNEAQ in the germline V gene (reference sequence). The germline V and J ends were trimmed by 3 bases and 1 base, with 13 bases remaining between them. Written as DNA, the CDR3 is TGTGCCAGCAGCTTTTCGACTGATCCTTCTGGAAACACCATATATTTT. Its protein product is CASSFSTDPSGNTIYF.

This chain links TRBV19 with TRBJ2-1; 7 bases map to TRBD1. CDR1 LNHDA and CDR2 SQIVND come from the germline V gene (reference sequence). V lost 1 base, J lost 8 bases, and 5 bases stayed unmatched. There are 14 residues in the CDR3. The CDR3: CASSIGFQGDEQFF. The CDR3 DNA is TGTGCCAGTAGTATAGGGTTCCAGGGGGATGAGCAGTTCTTC.

V usage is TRBV6-1 and J usage is TRBJ2-5; 7 nucleotides align to TRBD1. There are 15 residues in the CDR3. The ends lost 3 bases at V and 4 bases at J; junction bases unmatched: 8. Germline CDR1 is MNHNS and CDR2 is SASEGT. The CDR3 coding sequence is TGTGCCAGCAGTGATTTTAGGGGGCGCGGAGAGACCCAGTACTTC. This sequence encodes CASSDFRGRGETQYF.

The chain employs TRBV7-9 and TRBJ2-1; 10 bases are a match to TRBD2. The CDR3 loop spans 14 amino acids. V lost 1 base and J lost 10; bases outside the gene matches: 4. Germline assignment: CDR1 SEHNR and CDR2 FQNEAQ (reference sequence). The CDR3 DNA reads TGTGCCAGCAGCTTAGAACTAGCGGGAAACGAGCAGTTCTTC. It specifies CASSLELAGNEQFF.

The CDR3 DNA reads as TGTGCCAGTAGTCCCTCAGGGGAGAGAGAAAAACTGTTTTTT. It is translated as CASSPSGEREKLFF. The chain links TRBV19 to TRBJ1-4, with D tentatively TRBD1 (6 bases). Germline V gives CDR1 LNHDA, CDR2 SQIVND (reference sequence). V was trimmed by 5 bases and J by 8 bases, leaving 15 bases between them. The CDR3 runs 14 residues.

A single count supports this clone. The V and J genes are TRBV19 and TRBJ2-3; perhaps TRBD2 as D (5 bases). Germline CDR1 LNHDA, CDR2 SQIVND (reference sequence). Trimming took 8 bases from V and 2 from J, leaving 17 bases between them. CDR3 length equals 15 residues. CDR3 DNA sequence: TGTGCCAGTCGAAGAGGGTCGCACAACACAGATACGCAGTATTTT. It translates to CASRRGSHNTDTQYF.

The chain joins TRBV7-2 to TRBJ1-3; 7 bases fit TRBD1. CDR3 length: 15 residues. V was clipped by 2 bases and J by 0 bases; unmatched bases: 1. From germline, CDR1 is SGHTA and CDR2 FQGNSA. CDR3 sequence reads: CASSLQGDSGNTIYF. In DNA form, the CDR3 reads TGTGCCAGCAGCTTACAGGGGGACTCTGGAAACACCATATATTTT.

In DNA, the CDR3 is TGTGCCAGCAGCTTACATCCTAGTTTGTCGGAGGAGTTCTTC. It codes for CASSLHPSLSEEFF. The V and J genes are TRBV7-2 and TRBJ2-1; the D gene is possibly TRBD2 (5 bases). Germline V CDR1 and CDR2: SGHTA, FQGNSA. The length of the CDR3 is 14 residues. Trimming took off 2 bases at V and 14 bases at J, with 19 bases between the two ends. Complete variable domain (other parts from reference TRBV7-2 and TRBJ2-1): GAGVSQSPSNKVTEKGKDVELRCDPISGHTALYWYRQSLGQGLEFLIYFQGNSAPDKSGLPSDRFSAERTGGSVSTLTIQRTQQEDSAVYLCASSLHPSLSEEFFGPGTRLTVL.

V and J are TRBV7-9 and TRBJ2-5; weak D call: TRBD2 (5 bases). This CDR3 contains 15 residues. Per germline, CDR1 SEHNR and CDR2 FQNEAQ (reference sequence). V gave up 3 bases and J gave up 3 bases, with 14 bases separating them. The CDR3 DNA is TGTGCCAGCAGCTTGCGGGTCTACGATGAAGAGACCCAGTACTTC. Translating gives CASSLRVYDEETQYF.

The chain employs TRBV9 and TRBJ2-1; 9 nucleotides agree with TRBD1. Per the germline V gene, CDR1 is SGDLS and CDR2 is YYNGEE. The CDR3 loop spans 16 amino acids. Trimming took 2 bases from V and 7 from J; bases not matched to a gene: 10. CDR3 sequence: CASSVRTGESRNEQFF. DNA of the CDR3: TGTGCCAGCAGCGTTCGGACAGGGGAAAGTCGGAATGAGCAGTTCTTC.

The chain employs TRBV27 and TRBJ2-7, with 8 bases that match TRBD2. This CDR3 has 16 residues. The V gene's germline CDR1 is MNHEY and CDR2 SMNVEV (reference sequence). V lost 5 bases and J lost 3; bases outside the gene matches: 12. The CDR3 DNA sequence: TGTGCCAGCAGTCTTCGAGCGGGAGTTAACATCTACGAGCAGTACTTC. It codes for CASSLRAGVNIYEQYF.

CDR3 nucleotide sequence: TGCGCCAGCAGCTTGGACCGGGGACTAGCGGGAATTAACACAGATACGCAGTATTTT. Protein product: CASSLDRGLAGINTDTQYF. This rearrangement joins TRBV5-1 to TRBJ2-3; 13 bases align to TRBD2. The CDR3 covers 19 residues. J gave up 2 bases and V 0 bases, and 9 bases lay outside the gene matches. Germline values: CDR1 SGHRS, CDR2 YFSETQ. Filled out from reference TRBV5-1 and TRBJ2-3, the complete variable domain reads KAGVTQTPRYLIKTRGQQVTLSCSPISGHRSVSWYQQTPGQGLQFLFEYFSETQRNKGNFPGRFSGRQFSNSRSEMNVSTLELGDSALYLCASSLDRGLAGINTDTQYFGPGTRLTVL.

The count of this clone is one. The J gene is TRBJ2-7, the V gene TRBV5-1; possible D gene TRBD2, 7 bases. V dropped 0 bases and J dropped 3 bases, with 13 bases sitting between them. The V gene's germline CDR1 is SGHRS and CDR2 YFSETQ. The CDR3 loop spans 15 amino acids. For the CDR3, the DNA is TGCGCCAGCAGCTTGGGGGGGGGCGGAGACTACGAGCAGTACTTC. Its translation is CASSLGGGGDYEQYF.

The chain joins TRBV7-9 to TRBJ1-1; 9 bases are shared with TRBD1. CDR3 length: 14 amino acids. The trim removed 5 bases at V and 2 bases at J, leaving 3 bases unmatched. The germline V gene encodes CDR1 SEHNR and CDR2 FQNEAQ (reference sequence). This CDR3 is CASSMTGGNTEAFF. Here the CDR3 DNA reads TGTGCCAGCAGCATGACAGGGGGTAACACTGAAGCTTTCTTT.

In this sample, this clone turned up a few times. CDR3 sequence: CASSARTSGSSYNEQFF. The CDR3 DNA sequence: TGTGCCAGCAGCGCACGGACTAGCGGGAGTTCCTACAATGAGCAGTTCTTC. This chain links TRBV21-1 with TRBJ2-1; the table assigns TRBD2, which was not confirmed against the DNA. TRBV21-1 corresponds to a pseudogene. This CDR3 is 17 amino acids long.

The V and J genes are TRBV5-4 and TRBJ2-7; TRBD2 is a possible D gene (6 bases). The CDR3 loop spans 13 amino acids. With 2 bases removed from V and 7 bases from J, the gap between germline ends came to 13 bases. Germline lookup yields CDR1 SGHNT and CDR2 YYREEE (reference sequence). The CDR3 DNA is TGTGCCAGCAGCTTCATGGGGCGGGGAGAGCAGTACTTC. Its translation: CASSFMGRGEQYF.

The rearrangement joins TRBV5-1 to TRBJ2-3, with D possibly TRBD1 on 5 matching bases. This CDR3 is built from 14 residues. Trimming took 4 bases from V and 7 from J, leaving 16 bases between them. The germline gives CDR1 SGHRS, CDR2 YFSETQ. CDR3 region: CASSPRVESNTQYF. The CDR3 DNA sequence: TGCGCCAGCAGCCCCAGGGTTGAGTCCAATACGCAGTATTTT.

The chain employs TRBV5-1 and TRBJ2-7; TRBD1 might be the D (5 bases). Trimming cost V 0 bases and J 0 bases, with 19 bases left between them. CDR3 length: 18 residues. Looked up from germline, CDR1 is SGHRS and CDR2 is YFSETQ. The CDR3 reads CASSLEAPTGYLSYEQYF. CDR3 DNA sequence: TGCGCCAGCAGCTTGGAAGCCCCCACAGGTTACCTCTCCTACGAGCAGTACTTC.

The chain is built from TRBV2 and TRBJ1-5, with 8 nucleotides matching TRBD1. In germline, CDR1 is SNHLY, CDR2 FYNNEI. V lost 6 bases, J lost 2 bases, and 9 bases stayed unmatched. There are 16 residues in the CDR3. The CDR3 region has the DNA TGTGCCAGCAGGAGGACAGGGTTCGGGGGCAATCAGCCCCAGCATTTT. It encodes CASRRTGFGGNQPQHF. The variable domain in full, with the rest retrieved from reference TRBV2 and TRBJ1-5, is EPEVTQTPSHQVTQMGQEVILRCVPISNHLYFYWYRQILGQKVEFLVSFYNNEISEKSEIFDDQFSVERPDGSNFTLKIRSTKLEDSAMYFCASRRTGFGGNQPQHFGDGTRLSIL.